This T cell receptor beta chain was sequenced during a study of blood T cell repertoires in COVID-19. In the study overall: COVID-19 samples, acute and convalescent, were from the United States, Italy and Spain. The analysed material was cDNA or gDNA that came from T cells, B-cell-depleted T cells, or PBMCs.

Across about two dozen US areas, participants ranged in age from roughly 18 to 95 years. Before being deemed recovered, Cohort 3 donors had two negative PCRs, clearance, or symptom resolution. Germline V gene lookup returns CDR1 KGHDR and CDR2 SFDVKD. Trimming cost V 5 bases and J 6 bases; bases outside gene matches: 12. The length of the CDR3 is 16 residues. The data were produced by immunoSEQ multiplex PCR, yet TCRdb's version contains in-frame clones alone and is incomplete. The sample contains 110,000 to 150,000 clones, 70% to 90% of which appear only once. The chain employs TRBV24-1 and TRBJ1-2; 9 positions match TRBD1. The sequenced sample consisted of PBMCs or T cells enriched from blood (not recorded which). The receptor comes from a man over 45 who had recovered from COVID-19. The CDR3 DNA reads TGTGCCACCAGTGGGTCCGACAGGGGGTACCTGGATGGCTACACCTTC. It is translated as CATSGSDRGYLDGYTF.